One T cell receptor (beta chain) is described in this entry. What it binds is not known. Trimming took 0 bases from V and 0 from J, leaving 11 bases between them. There are 17 residues in the CDR3. The germline V gene encodes CDR1 LNHDA and CDR2 SQIVND (reference sequence). Clones were sequenced by immunoSEQ multiplex PCR, and TCRdb holds only the in-frame ones, with some missing. The sample has 150,000 to 200,000 clones; around nine tenths are singletons. This sample was included in a study of T cell responses to AZD1222 COVID-19 vaccine. Study-wide findings and caveats: Two doses of AZD1222 preceded a rise in Spike-specific TCR breadth and depth.

The receptor comes from an adult in good health. The input for sequencing was peripheral blood, taken on day 0 of AZD1222 vaccination. The chain carries TRBV19 and TRBJ1-4, with D maybe TRBD1 (6 bases). This CDR3 is CASSIDGRTATNEKLFF. CDR3 bases: TGTGCCAGTAGTATAGATGGGAGGACAGCAACTAATGAAAAACTGTTTTTT.